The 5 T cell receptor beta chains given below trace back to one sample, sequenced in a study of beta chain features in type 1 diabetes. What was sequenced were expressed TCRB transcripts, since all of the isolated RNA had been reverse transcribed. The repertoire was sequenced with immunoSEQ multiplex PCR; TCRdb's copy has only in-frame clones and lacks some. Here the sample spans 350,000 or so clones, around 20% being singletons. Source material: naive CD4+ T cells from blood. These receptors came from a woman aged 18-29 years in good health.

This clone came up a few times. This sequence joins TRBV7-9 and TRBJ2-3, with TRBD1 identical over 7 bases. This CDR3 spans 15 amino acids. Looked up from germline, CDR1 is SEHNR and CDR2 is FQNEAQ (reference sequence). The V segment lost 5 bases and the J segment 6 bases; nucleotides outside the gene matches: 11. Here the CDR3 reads CASSLGQAPRDTQYF. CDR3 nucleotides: TGTGCCAGCAGCCTCGGACAGGCGCCACGCGATACGCAGTATTTT.

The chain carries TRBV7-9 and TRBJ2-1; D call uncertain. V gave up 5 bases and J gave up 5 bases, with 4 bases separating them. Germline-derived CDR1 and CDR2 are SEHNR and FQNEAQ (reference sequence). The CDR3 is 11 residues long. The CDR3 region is CASSINNEQFF. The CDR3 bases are TGTGCCAGCAGCATAAACAATGAGCAGTTCTTC.

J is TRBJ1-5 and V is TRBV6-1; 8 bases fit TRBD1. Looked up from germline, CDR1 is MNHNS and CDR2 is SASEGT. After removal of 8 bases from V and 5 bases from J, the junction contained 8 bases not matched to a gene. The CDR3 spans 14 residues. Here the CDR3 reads CASLTGERHQPQHF. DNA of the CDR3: TGTGCCAGCCTGACAGGGGAGAGGCATCAGCCCCAGCATTTT.

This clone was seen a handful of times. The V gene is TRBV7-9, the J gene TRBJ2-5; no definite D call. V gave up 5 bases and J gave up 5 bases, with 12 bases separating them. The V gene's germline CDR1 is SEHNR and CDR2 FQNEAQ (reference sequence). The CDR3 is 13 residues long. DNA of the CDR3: TGTGCCAGCAGCGTGCTAGTCGGGGAGACCCAGTACTTC. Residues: CASSVLVGETQYF. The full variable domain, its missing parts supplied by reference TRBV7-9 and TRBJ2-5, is DTGVSQNPRHKITKRGQNVTFRCDPISEHNRLYWYRQTLGQGPEFLTYFQNEAQLEKSRLLSDRFSAERPKGSFSTLEIQRTEQGDSAMYLCASSVLVGETQYFGPGTRLLVL.

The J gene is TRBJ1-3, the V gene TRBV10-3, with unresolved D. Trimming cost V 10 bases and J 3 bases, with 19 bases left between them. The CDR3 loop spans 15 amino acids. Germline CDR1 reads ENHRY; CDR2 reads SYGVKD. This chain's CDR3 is CATGMKGGVGNTIYF. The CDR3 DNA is TGTGCCACCGGGATGAAAGGTGGCGTTGGAAACACCATATATTTT.